This TCR beta chain is drawn from a study of blood T cell repertoires in COVID-19. Overall study: PBMCs, B-cell-depleted T cells, or T cells provided the cDNA or gDNA that made up the material.

V was shortened by 4 bases and J by 2 bases, with 8 bases between the two germline ends. The CDR3 consists of 13 residues. CDR1 is LNHDA, CDR2 SQIVND, per germline (reference sequence). Profiling relied on immunoSEQ multiplex PCR, and the TCRdb table lists in-frame clones only, not all of them. The sample lists fewer than 85,000 clones; roughly 87% were seen once. The chain combines TRBV19 with TRBJ2-5; unclear D gene. Sequenced material: peripheral blood. The TCR sequence derives from a woman in her 50s in a cohort sampled during active COVID-19. CDR3 sequence reads: CASSTHLQETQYF. For the CDR3, the DNA is TGTGCCAGTAGTACCCACCTACAAGAGACCCAGTACTTC. The full variable domain, rest sourced from reference TRBV19 and TRBJ2-5, is DGGITQSPKYLFRKEGQNVTLSCEQNLNHDAMYWYRQDPGQGLRLIYYSQIVNDFQKGDIAEGYSVSREKKESFPLTVTSAQKNPTAFYLCASSTHLQETQYFGPGTRLLVL.